The 10 T cell receptor beta chains below come from one sample, sequenced in a study of T cell responses to AZD1222 COVID-19 vaccine. Clones were sequenced by immunoSEQ multiplex PCR, and TCRdb holds only the in-frame ones, with some missing. This table holds over 110,000 clones, 92% found once. This sample comprised peripheral blood, obtained 28 days after the second AZD1222 dose. The receptors come from an adult who received the AZD1222 COVID-19 vaccine.

The chain is built from TRBV7-2 and TRBJ1-1; unclear D gene. This CDR3 has 15 residues. Trimming left V 5 bases short and J 1 base short, with 14 bases between. The germline V gene has CDR1 SGHTA and CDR2 FQGNSA. The CDR3 here is CASSQTGRKNTEAFF. The CDR3 DNA is TGTGCCAGCAGCCAAACCGGGAGAAAGAACACTGAAGCTTTCTTT. Filled out from reference TRBV7-2 and TRBJ1-1, the complete variable domain reads GAGVSQSPSNKVTEKGKDVELRCDPISGHTALYWYRQSLGQGLEFLIYFQGNSAPDKSGLPSDRFSAERTGGSVSTLTIQRTQQEDSAVYLCASSQTGRKNTEAFFGQGTRLTVV.

The rearrangement joins TRBV18 to TRBJ1-5, with TRBD1 identical over 10 bases. Germline-derived CDR1 and CDR2 are KGHSH and LQKENI. The CDR3 has 16 amino acids. The V and J ends lost 2 bases and 5 bases, in that order; junction bases with no gene match: 6. The CDR3 region is CASSPKGTGDYQPQHF. The CDR3 bases are TGTGCCAGCTCACCAAAAGGGACAGGGGACTATCAGCCCCAGCATTTT.

The chain is built from TRBV21-1 and TRBJ1-2. TRBV21-1 has pseudogene status. CDR3 length: 14 residues. The CDR3: CASSKSVSRLGYTF. In DNA, the CDR3 is TGTGCCAGCAGCAAATCGGTCTCCCGCCTGGGCTACACCTTC.

The chain links TRBV18 to TRBJ2-5; D ambiguous. The V gene's germline CDR1 is KGHSH and CDR2 LQKENI. This CDR3 contains 15 residues. V lost 4 bases, J lost 5 bases, and 17 bases lay in between. The CDR3 here is CASSLLTWGEETQYF. CDR3 nucleotides: TGTGCCAGCTCACTGCTGACATGGGGTGAGGAGACCCAGTACTTC.

V and J are TRBV7-8 and TRBJ1-2; 7 bases fit TRBD1. The CDR3 extends over 15 amino acids. CDR1 and CDR2 (germline): SGHVS, FQNEAQ. Trimming took 5 bases from V and 4 from J; bases not matched to a gene: 10. The CDR3 DNA reads as TGTGCCAGCAGCCGAGAGGGGACAGCCCTCTATGGCTACACCTTC. Protein: CASSREGTALYGYTF. The whole variable domain, filled in from reference TRBV7-8 and TRBJ1-2, reads GAGVSQSPRYKVAKRGQDVALRCDPISGHVSLFWYQQALGQGPEFLTYFQNEAQLDKSGLPSDRFFAERPEGSVSTLKIQRTQQEDSAVYLCASSREGTALYGYTFGSGTRLTVV.

This sequence joins TRBV19 and TRBJ2-1; TRBD2 matches 11 bases. Germline V lookup: CDR1 LNHDA, CDR2 SQIVND (reference sequence). The CDR3 runs to 15 residues. The V gene end was trimmed by 7 bases and the J gene end by 8 bases; junction bases not matched to a gene: 10. The CDR3 reads CASTSGSGRAHEQFF. CDR3 coding DNA: TGTGCCAGTACTAGCGGTAGCGGGAGGGCCCATGAGCAGTTCTTC.

In DNA, the CDR3 is TGTGCCAGCAGCTTGGCAGCAGGCTACAATGAGCAGTTCTTC. The encoded protein is CASSLAAGYNEQFF. The chain has TRBV5-6 and TRBJ2-1, with D unresolved. The germline V gene has CDR1 SGHDT and CDR2 YYEEEE. Trimming took 0 bases from V and 3 from J, leaving 7 bases between them. The CDR3 extends over 14 amino acids.

The chain joins TRBV7-9 to TRBJ1-1; D ambiguous. The CDR3 loop spans 14 amino acids. V shed 3 bases and J shed 2 bases, with 10 bases lying between them. Germline CDR1 and CDR2: SEHNR and FQNEAQ (reference sequence). As DNA, the CDR3 is TGTGCCAGCAGCTTTCCGGTGGGAAACACTGAAGCTTTCTTT. It specifies CASSFPVGNTEAFF.

The genes are TRBV18 and TRBJ1-1; D unresolved. The length of the CDR3 is 13 residues. The V end lost 6 bases, the J end lost 7 bases, and 15 bases lay between the germline ends. Germline V gives CDR1 KGHSH, CDR2 LQKENI. CDR3 bases: TGTGCCAGCTCCCGGGGTCAGCGGGTTGAAGCTTTCTTT. Amino acid sequence: CASSRGQRVEAFF.

The CDR3 is CASSQDRTTNEKLFF. CDR3 in DNA: TGCGCCAGCAGCCAAGACCGAACAACTAATGAAAAACTGTTTTTT. The V gene is TRBV4-3, the J gene TRBJ1-4; D is uncertain. V gave up 0 bases and J gave up 0 bases, with 5 bases separating them. The CDR3 consists of 15 residues. The V gene's germline CDR1 is LGHNA and CDR2 YSLEER.